This is a list of T cell receptor beta chains from one sample in a study of T cell responses to AZD1222 COVID-19 vaccine. Using immunoSEQ multiplex PCR, the repertoire was profiled, and TCRdb retains in-frame clones only, with some absent. The sample has about 150,000 clones; around 90% are singletons. The starting material was peripheral blood, obtained on day 0 of AZD1222 vaccination. These receptors were obtained from an adult in good health. Both conserved end residues are part of each CDR3. D genes are given only for firm matches. A row's size may be missing; if present it is once, few, many or a size class.

CDR3 DNA: TGTGCCAGCAGCCAATCTGGGCACCCGAACACTGAAGCTTTCTTT
CDR3 protein: CASSQSGHPNTEAFF
D gene: -
CDR3 length: 15
clone size: -
V gene: TRBV16
J gene: TRBJ1-1

CDR3 DNA: TGCGCCAGCAGCCACGGTTTGACCGGGGGGACCCACCAACCCCCGACCCCTGAAGCTTTCTTT
CDR3 protein: CASSHGLTGGTHQPPTPEAFF
D gene: -
CDR3 length: 21
clone size: -
V gene: TRBV5-1
J gene: TRBJ1-1

CDR3 DNA: TGCGCCAGCAGCTACCGGACAGGGGGCTCTTACAATGAGCAGTTCTTC
CDR3 protein: CASSYRTGGSYNEQFF
D gene: TRBD1
CDR3 length: 16
clone size: -
V gene: TRBV5-1
J gene: TRBJ2-1

CDR3 DNA: TGTGCCAGCAGTTTCGCCCCCACTGAAGCTTTCTTT
CDR3 protein: CASSFAPTEAFF
D gene: -
CDR3 length: 12
clone size: -
V gene: TRBV12-3/TRBV12-4
J gene: TRBJ1-1

CDR3 DNA: TGCGCCAGCAGCCAAGTGGGGACAGGGTACTACGAGCAGTACTTC
CDR3 protein: CASSQVGTGYYEQYF
D gene: TRBD1
CDR3 length: 15
clone size: once
V gene: TRBV4-3
J gene: TRBJ2-7

CDR3 DNA: TGTGCCACCGGGGTCAGGGGGCGAGATGAAGCTTTCTTT
CDR3 protein: CATGVRGRDEAFF
D gene: TRBD1
CDR3 length: 13
clone size: -
V gene: TRBV24-1
J gene: TRBJ1-1

CDR3 DNA: TGTGCCAGCAGCTTAGGATCTAGTTATGGCTACACCTTC
CDR3 protein: CASSLGSSYGYTF
D gene: -
CDR3 length: 13
clone size: once
V gene: TRBV7-9
J gene: TRBJ1-2

CDR3 DNA: TGTGCCAGCACAACTAACTATGGCTACACCTTC
CDR3 protein: CASTTNYGYTF
D gene: -
CDR3 length: 11
clone size: -
V gene: TRBV12-3/TRBV12-4
J gene: TRBJ1-2

CDR3 DNA: TGTGCCAGCAGCTGGGCGGGCGTGAACACTGAAGCTTTCTTT
CDR3 protein: CASSWAGVNTEAFF
D gene: -
CDR3 length: 14
clone size: -
V gene: TRBV5-6
J gene: TRBJ1-1

CDR3 DNA: TGTGCCAGCAGTTACGTCCCGACAGGCAATAATTCACCCCTCCACTTT
CDR3 protein: CASSYVPTGNNSPLHF
D gene: -
CDR3 length: 16
clone size: -
V gene: TRBV6-6
J gene: TRBJ1-6

CDR3 DNA: TGTGCCAGCAGTTTGTTCGCGGGAGACGTATCTTACGAGCAGTACTTC
CDR3 protein: CASSLFAGDVSYEQYF
D gene: TRBD2
CDR3 length: 16
clone size: -
V gene: TRBV28
J gene: TRBJ2-7

CDR3 DNA: TGTGCCAGTAGTATAGGTAGTGGGGGATATTATCAGCCCCAGCATTTT
CDR3 protein: CASSIGSGGYYQPQHF
D gene: -
CDR3 length: 16
clone size: -
V gene: TRBV19
J gene: TRBJ1-5

CDR3 DNA: TGTGCCAGCAGTAGTTCTGACAGGCGTCCTAAGTACTTC
CDR3 protein: CASSSSDRRPKYF
D gene: -
CDR3 length: 13
clone size: -
V gene: TRBV7-3
J gene: TRBJ2-7

CDR3 DNA: TGTGCCAGCAGCCCGTTCCGGGGTACTGGAAACACCATATATTTT
CDR3 protein: CASSPFRGTGNTIYF
D gene: -
CDR3 length: 15
clone size: -
V gene: TRBV7-9
J gene: TRBJ1-3

CDR3 DNA: TGTGCCAGCAGCAAAGGGAATAAGGGCCGGGATACGCAGTATTTT
CDR3 protein: CASSKGNKGRDTQYF
D gene: -
CDR3 length: 15
clone size: -
V gene: TRBV21-1
J gene: TRBJ2-3

CDR3 DNA: TGTGCCAGCAGCCCCCTGGGGGATAGCAATCAGCCCCAGCATTTT
CDR3 protein: CASSPLGDSNQPQHF
D gene: -
CDR3 length: 15
clone size: -
V gene: TRBV7-9
J gene: TRBJ1-5

CDR3 DNA: TGTGCCACCAGTGCTCCCAGAGGGGCCTACAATGAGCAGTTCTTC
CDR3 protein: CATSAPRGAYNEQFF
D gene: -
CDR3 length: 15
clone size: -
V gene: TRBV24-1
J gene: TRBJ2-1

CDR3 DNA: TGCAGTGCTAGTTGGCAGTCCGGGACAGCTTTCTTT
CDR3 protein: CSASWQSGTAFF
D gene: -
CDR3 length: 12
clone size: -
V gene: TRBV20-1
J gene: TRBJ1-1

CDR3 DNA: TGTGCCATCAGTGGCGGGCAAGTGGAAACCTACGAGCAGTACTTC
CDR3 protein: CAISGGQVETYEQYF
D gene: -
CDR3 length: 15
clone size: -
V gene: TRBV10-3
J gene: TRBJ2-7

CDR3 DNA: TGCGCCAGCAGCTTGGCCACCGACAATGAGCAGTTCTTC
CDR3 protein: CASSLATDNEQFF
D gene: -
CDR3 length: 13
clone size: -
V gene: TRBV5-1
J gene: TRBJ2-1

CDR3 DNA: TGCGCCAGCAGCCCCACCCCTGACAGGGGGATTGACTACACCTTC
CDR3 protein: CASSPTPDRGIDYTF
D gene: TRBD1
CDR3 length: 15
clone size: -
V gene: TRBV5-1
J gene: TRBJ1-2

CDR3 DNA: TGTGCCAGCAGTTACAGGACAGGGGGAAACATTCAGTACTTC
CDR3 protein: CASSYRTGGNIQYF
D gene: TRBD1
CDR3 length: 14
clone size: once
V gene: TRBV7-2
J gene: TRBJ2-4

CDR3 DNA: TGTGCCAGTAGCCGCCAGGGGAGGGGGTACGAGCAGTACTTC
CDR3 protein: CASSRQGRGYEQYF
D gene: -
CDR3 length: 14
clone size: -
V gene: TRBV19
J gene: TRBJ2-7

CDR3 DNA: TGCGCCAGCAGCTTGTCGACTAGCGGGAGCCATGAGCAGTTCTTC
CDR3 protein: CASSLSTSGSHEQFF
D gene: TRBD2
CDR3 length: 15
clone size: -
V gene: TRBV5-1
J gene: TRBJ2-1

CDR3 DNA: TGTGCCAGCAGTTCTTGGCGAACGAACACCGGGGAGCTGTTTTTT
CDR3 protein: CASSSWRTNTGELFF
D gene: -
CDR3 length: 15
clone size: -
V gene: TRBV28
J gene: TRBJ2-2

CDR3 DNA: TGTGCCAGCAGCTTCGACAGGGACACTGAAGCTTTCTTT
CDR3 protein: CASSFDRDTEAFF
D gene: TRBD1
CDR3 length: 13
clone size: -
V gene: TRBV7-2
J gene: TRBJ1-1

CDR3 DNA: TGTGCCACCTCCACCACCTACAATGAGCAGTTCTTC
CDR3 protein: CATSTTYNEQFF
D gene: -
CDR3 length: 12
clone size: -
V gene: TRBV19
J gene: TRBJ2-1

CDR3 DNA: TGCGCCAGCAGCTTAACTCCCAGGTCCTATGGCTACACCTTC
CDR3 protein: CASSLTPRSYGYTF
D gene: -
CDR3 length: 14
clone size: -
V gene: TRBV5-1
J gene: TRBJ1-2

CDR3 DNA: TGTGCCTGGACGAATTCGGAGACTCAAGACACCTTC
CDR3 protein: CAWTNSETQDTF
D gene: -
CDR3 length: 12
clone size: -
V gene: TRBV30
J gene: TRBJ1-2

CDR3 DNA: TGTGCCTGGACCCTGGGGGGGGAAGGACAGCCCCAGCATTTT
CDR3 protein: CAWTLGGEGQPQHF
D gene: -
CDR3 length: 14
clone size: -
V gene: TRBV30
J gene: TRBJ1-5

CDR3 DNA: TGCGCCAGCAGCTTGGAGATGGGGAGCTCTGGAAACACCATATATTTT
CDR3 protein: CASSLEMGSSGNTIYF
D gene: -
CDR3 length: 16
clone size: -
V gene: TRBV5-1
J gene: TRBJ1-3

CDR3 DNA: TGTGCCAGCAGCTTTTCCGGGGGGACAGATACGCAGTATTTT
CDR3 protein: CASSFSGGTDTQYF
D gene: TRBD2
CDR3 length: 14
clone size: once
V gene: TRBV5-8
J gene: TRBJ2-3

CDR3 DNA: TGTGCCAGCAGCTTACAAGGGAAAGAGACCCAGTACTTC
CDR3 protein: CASSLQGKETQYF
D gene: -
CDR3 length: 13
clone size: -
V gene: TRBV7-3
J gene: TRBJ2-5

CDR3 DNA: TGTGCCAGCAGTTATGGCAGGGCTTTTCAGCCCCAGCATTTT
CDR3 protein: CASSYGRAFQPQHF
D gene: -
CDR3 length: 14
clone size: once
V gene: TRBV6-5
J gene: TRBJ1-5

CDR3 DNA: TGTGCCAGCAGTATGCAGCCTAGCGGGAGGGGCGAGCAGTACTTC
CDR3 protein: CASSMQPSGRGEQYF
D gene: TRBD2
CDR3 length: 15
clone size: -
V gene: TRBV6-5
J gene: TRBJ2-7

CDR3 DNA: TGCGCCAGCAGCCTGAACTCGGCTAACACTGAAGCTTTCTTT
CDR3 protein: CASSLNSANTEAFF
D gene: -
CDR3 length: 14
clone size: -
V gene: TRBV5-1
J gene: TRBJ1-1

CDR3 DNA: TGTGCCAGCAGCCGACAGGGGTCTGAAAAACTGTTTTTT
CDR3 protein: CASSRQGSEKLFF
D gene: TRBD1
CDR3 length: 13
clone size: -
V gene: TRBV27
J gene: TRBJ1-4

CDR3 DNA: TGTGCCAGCTCACCAAGCTCGGCTTCAGATCAGCCCCAGCATTTT
CDR3 protein: CASSPSSASDQPQHF
D gene: -
CDR3 length: 15
clone size: -
V gene: TRBV18
J gene: TRBJ1-5

CDR3 DNA: TGTGCCAGCAGCGTATTATCAGATACGCAGTATTTT
CDR3 protein: CASSVLSDTQYF
D gene: -
CDR3 length: 12
clone size: -
V gene: TRBV9
J gene: TRBJ2-3

CDR3 DNA: TGTGCCAGTATCGGCAACACCATATATTTT
CDR3 protein: CASIGNTIYF
D gene: -
CDR3 length: 10
clone size: -
V gene: TRBV19
J gene: TRBJ1-3

CDR3 DNA: TGTGCCAGTAGTTCCGCGGTTAGCAATCAGCCCCAGCATTTT
CDR3 protein: CASSSAVSNQPQHF
D gene: -
CDR3 length: 14
clone size: -
V gene: TRBV19
J gene: TRBJ1-5

CDR3 DNA: TGTGCCAGCAGCCAAGATTGGGGTGACACTGAAGCTTTCTTT
CDR3 protein: CASSQDWGDTEAFF
D gene: -
CDR3 length: 14
clone size: -
V gene: TRBV7-2
J gene: TRBJ1-1

CDR3 DNA: TGTGCCAGCAGCCCCCCTGGCCAGCTGGCGCAGTATTTT
CDR3 protein: CASSPPGQLAQYF
D gene: -
CDR3 length: 13
clone size: once
V gene: TRBV11-2
J gene: TRBJ2-3

CDR3 DNA: TGCGCCAGCCAGGGCCGGGAGGTCGGGGAGCTGTTTTTT
CDR3 protein: CASQGREVGELFF
D gene: TRBD2
CDR3 length: 13
clone size: -
V gene: TRBV5-1
J gene: TRBJ2-2

CDR3 DNA: TGTGCCAGCAGTTTTTGGGGGCTAGCGGACTACAATGAGCAGTTCTTC
CDR3 protein: CASSFWGLADYNEQFF
D gene: -
CDR3 length: 16
clone size: -
V gene: TRBV27
J gene: TRBJ2-1

CDR3 DNA: TGTGCCATCAGTGACCCTCGGGTACCGGTAGGGAACACCATATATTTT
CDR3 protein: CAISDPRVPVGNTIYF
D gene: -
CDR3 length: 16
clone size: -
V gene: TRBV10-3
J gene: TRBJ1-3

CDR3 DNA: TGTGCCAGCAGTCGGATAGCGGGGGCCGATACGCAGTATTTT
CDR3 protein: CASSRIAGADTQYF
D gene: TRBD2
CDR3 length: 14
clone size: -
V gene: TRBV28
J gene: TRBJ2-3

CDR3 DNA: TGCAGTGCTCCGGACACGATTGACTACACCTTC
CDR3 protein: CSAPDTIDYTF
D gene: -
CDR3 length: 11
clone size: -
V gene: TRBV20-1
J gene: TRBJ1-2

CDR3 DNA: TGTGCCTGGAGTCTATTCTCCGGGACAGGGAATTCACCCCTCCACTTT
CDR3 protein: CAWSLFSGTGNSPLHF
D gene: TRBD1
CDR3 length: 16
clone size: -
V gene: TRBV30
J gene: TRBJ1-6